Presented here are 19 T cell receptor beta chains from one specimen sequenced in a study of T cells in women clearing cervical HPV infection. Sequenced by immunoSEQ multiplex PCR; TCRdb stores in-frame clones only, minus some. This sample's clone table lists around 16,000 clones. Sequencing used blood buffy coat. The receptor source for this set is a woman aged 18-70 years with a cervical HPV16 infection that either progressed to CIN3+ or cleared (not recorded which).

Points on this clone: Read coverage stops 3 residues before the CDR3 terminus; the germline J gene supplies the remainder. The chain is built from TRBV20-1 and TRBJ2-7, with 9 bases aligning to TRBD2. This CDR3 is 15 amino acids long. Germline V gene lookup returns CDR1 DFQATT and CDR2 SNEGSKA (reference sequence). Unmatched junction bases numbered 3, after V lost 0 bases and J lost 0 bases. CDR3 sequence reads: CSARDLAGHSYEQYF. The covered CDR3 bases are TGCAGTGCTAGAGACCTAGCGGGGCACTCCTACGAG.

As concerns this clone: The read comes to an end 3 residues before the CDR3 does, leaving the germline J gene to fill in the end. The chain is built from TRBV4-1 and TRBJ1-5; 11 positions match TRBD1. The CDR3 runs 15 residues. Germline lookup yields CDR1 MGHRA and CDR2 YSYEKL. J lost 6 bases, V lost 4 bases, and 5 bases had no gene match. This CDR3 is CASSPDRGRFQPQHF. The DNA read from the CDR3 is TGCGCCAGCAGCCCGGACAGGGGGCGTTTTCAGCCC.

Of note for this clone: Read coverage stops 3 residues before the CDR3 terminus; the germline J gene supplies the remainder. V gene TRBV20-1 combines with J gene TRBJ2-5, with TRBD2 matching over 10 bases. The germline CDR1 and CDR2 sequences are DFQATT and SNEGSKA (reference sequence). This CDR3 region has 13 residues. V shed 3 bases, J shed 4 bases, and the junction held 2 bases outside the gene matches. The covered CDR3 bases are TGCAGTGCTAGTATAGCGGGGGGAGAGACC. Translated: CSASIAGGET. The complete CDR3 reads CSASIAGGETQYF.

Concerning this clone itself: The read gets to within 3 residues of the CDR3 end, and the germline J gene fills in the rest. This sequence joins TRBV10-1 and TRBJ2-7; D gene unclear. Germline V lookup: CDR1 WNHNN, CDR2 SYGVQD (reference sequence). The length of the CDR3 is 13 residues. Trimming shortened V by 3 bases and J by 2 bases, and 8 bases separated the two germline ends. CDR3 DNA (partial): TGCGCCAGCAGTGAAGTCGGTACCTACGAG. Its translation is CASSEVGTYE. The full-length CDR3 reads as CASSEVGTYEQYF.

A note on this clone: The missing CDR3 end, 3 residues past where the read stops, is filled in from the germline J gene. This chain joins TRBV23-1 and TRBJ1-2, with a tentative D call TRBD1 (6 bases). TRBV23-1 has ORF status, its function being uncertain. V lost 4 bases and J 1 base, leaving 16 bases between the germline ends. There are 16 residues in the CDR3. The CDR3 sequence is CASSPGWDKINYGYTF. The sequenced part of the CDR3 DNA is TGCGCCAGCAGTCCGGGCTGGGACAAGATTAACTATGGC.

Concerning this clone itself: The read comes to an end 3 residues before the CDR3 does, leaving the germline J gene to fill in the end. The chain is built from TRBV6-1 and TRBJ2-7; perhaps TRBD1 as D (7 bases). Per germline, CDR1 MNHNS and CDR2 SASEGT. The ends were cut back, 1 base at V and 2 bases at J, with 12 bases in the middle. The CDR3 spans 15 residues. CDR3 amino acids: CASSEDQGGAYEQYF. CDR3 DNA (partial): TGTGCCAGCAGTGAAGACCAGGGGGGAGCCTACGAG.

As for this clone: The read ends 3 residues before the CDR3 terminus; that terminus is restored from the germline J gene. The gene calls are TRBV11-2 and TRBJ2-1; D call uncertain. This CDR3 spans 15 amino acids. V was cut by 6 bases and J by 1 base, with 13 bases left in between. The germline V gene has CDR1 SGHAT and CDR2 FQNNGV. The CDR3 protein is CASSLVVASYNEQFF. CDR3 bases read: TGTGCCAGCAGTCTAGTGGTGGCGTCCTACAATGAG.

On this clone: The missing CDR3 end, 3 residues past where the read stops, is filled in from the germline J gene. The V gene is TRBV6-2 or TRBV6-3, the J gene TRBJ1-2, with D hard to call. V was cut by 6 bases and J by 2 bases, with 10 bases left in between. Germline assignment: CDR1 MNHEY and CDR2 SVGEGT. The CDR3 contains 13 residues. The chain's CDR3 is CASSRVSNYGYTF. The sequenced part of the CDR3 DNA is TGTGCCAGCAGCCGGGTTTCAAACTATGGC.

Regarding this clone: The CDR3 end falls 3 residues outside the read, so it is completed with the germline J gene. V usage is TRBV7-9 and J usage is TRBJ1-1; TRBD1 might be the D (5 bases). Germline V gene lookup returns CDR1 SEHNR and CDR2 FQNEAQ (reference sequence). The CDR3 loop spans 15 amino acids. V lost 6 bases, J lost 0 bases, and 14 bases lay in between. The part of the CDR3 DNA that was read is TGTGCCAGCAGTCCTACCCAGGGTTTGAACACTGAA. This translates into CASSPTQGLNTE. The whole CDR3 protein is CASSPTQGLNTEAFF.

Of note for this clone: The DNA ends 3 residues before the CDR3 does, and the rest of the CDR3 is filled in from the germline J gene. The chain is built from TRBV28 and TRBJ2-3; TRBD2 matches 12 bases. J lost 4 bases, V lost 4 bases, and 9 bases had no gene match. Per germline, CDR1 MDHEN and CDR2 SYDVKM. The CDR3 sequence is 17 residues long. The CDR3 loop is CASSSRLAGAGADTQYF. The part of the CDR3 DNA that was read is TGTGCCAGCAGTTCCCGACTAGCGGGGGCAGGAGCAGATACG. The full variable domain, completed using reference TRBV28 and TRBJ2-3, is DVKVTQSSRYLVKRTGEKVFLECVQDMDHENMFWYRQDPGLGLRLIYFSYDVKMKEKGDIPEGYSVSREKKERFSLILESASTNQTSMYLCASSSRLAGAGADTQYFGPGTRLTVL.

Regarding this clone: The read terminates 3 residues before the CDR3 end, so the remaining end is supplied by the germline J gene. The chain combines TRBV20-1 with TRBJ1-1; 8 bases match TRBD1. Germline V gives CDR1 DFQATT, CDR2 SNEGSKA (reference sequence). The CDR3 extends over 15 amino acids. V was clipped by 5 bases and J by 0 bases; unmatched bases: 8. This CDR3 is CSARRQGSLNTEAFF. CDR3 bases read: TGCAGTGCTCGCCGACAGGGGTCCTTGAACACTGAA.

With regard to this clone: The read is 3 residues too short to cover the CDR3 end, so that end is filled in from the germline J gene. The chain has TRBV2 and TRBJ2-5; TRBD2 agrees at 11 bases. CDR1 is SNHLY, CDR2 FYNNEI, per germline. The CDR3 is 16 residues long. V shed 6 bases and J 1 base; nucleotides not matched to a gene: 7. The CDR3 spells CASRRLAGIIQETQYF. Partial CDR3 DNA: TGTGCCAGCAGGAGACTAGCGGGGATAATCCAAGAGACC.

A note on this clone: The CDR3 extends 3 residues past the end of the read, so its final part is completed from the germline J gene. The rearrangement links TRBV19 to TRBJ2-7, with TRBD1 matching 7 bases. V lost 7 bases to trimming and J lost 4 bases; unmatched junction nucleotides: 7. Germline CDR1 reads LNHDA; CDR2 reads SQIVND (reference sequence). The CDR3 consists of 13 residues. The CDR3 loop is CASTLTGSYEQYF. The CDR3 bases that were read are TGTGCCAGTACCCTGACAGGGAGTTACGAG. Looking up the rest from reference TRBV19 and TRBJ2-7 gives the full variable domain: DGGITQSPKYLFRKEGQNVTLSCEQNLNHDAMYWYRQDPGQGLRLIYYSQIVNDFQKGDIAEGYSVSREKKESFPLTVTSAQKNPTAFYLCASTLTGSYEQYFGPGTRLTVT.

With regard to this clone: Coverage ceases 3 residues before the CDR3 finishes, and the germline J gene fills in the end. V and J are TRBV7-2 and TRBJ2-7, with a weak D call TRBD2 (7 bases). The germline gives CDR1 SGHTA, CDR2 FQGNSA. The CDR3 runs to 16 residues. V gave up 0 bases and J gave up 5 bases, with 17 bases separating them. The CDR3 region is CASSLAGGRVVNEQYF. CDR3 DNA (partial): TGTGCCAGCAGCTTAGCGGGGGGGCGCGTAGTGAACGAG.

With respect to this clone: From the germline J gene comes the end of the CDR3, since the read stops 3 residues before it. This chain links TRBV2 with TRBJ1-3, with D possibly TRBD1 on 5 matching bases. CDR3 length equals 14 residues. V lost 6 bases, J lost 2 bases, and 11 bases lay in between. Germline values: CDR1 SNHLY, CDR2 FYNNEI. Partial CDR3 DNA: TGTGCCAGCAGACCAGGGATGGCTGGAAACACC. The encoded protein is CASRPGMAGNT. The complete CDR3 reads CASRPGMAGNTIYF.

As regards this clone: The CDR3 end falls 3 residues outside the read, so it is completed with the germline J gene. V is TRBV7-2 and J is TRBJ1-1, with a tentative D call TRBD1 (5 bases). The CDR3 has 14 residues. The germline V and J ends were trimmed by 4 bases and 4 bases, with 13 bases remaining between them. Germline loops: CDR1 SGHTA, CDR2 FQGNSA. The sequenced CDR3 bases are TGTGCCAGCAGCTCCGCACGGGGGGTCACTGAA. This codes for CASSSARGVTE. The whole CDR3 reads CASSSARGVTEAFF. Full variable domain (remainder filled in from reference TRBV7-2 and TRBJ1-1): GAGVSQSPSNKVTEKGKDVELRCDPISGHTALYWYRQSLGQGLEFLIYFQGNSAPDKSGLPSDRFSAERTGGSVSTLTIQRTQQEDSAVYLCASSSARGVTEAFFGQGTRLTVV.

In regard to this clone: The read gets to within 3 residues of the CDR3 end, and the germline J gene fills in the rest. The chain joins TRBV4-2 to TRBJ2-7; TRBD2 is a possible D gene (5 bases). The germline gives CDR1 LGHNA, CDR2 YNFKEQ. V lost 4 bases and J lost 4, with 14 bases in between. The CDR3 is made up of 14 amino acids. CDR3 region: CASSPGTRGYEQYF. Partial CDR3 DNA: TGTGCCAGCAGCCCCGGCACCAGAGGGTACGAG.

As to this clone: From the germline J gene comes the end of the CDR3, since the read stops 3 residues before it. V gene TRBV19 combines with J gene TRBJ1-3; D is unclear. Trimming left V 10 bases short and J 3 bases short, with 13 bases between. This CDR3 comprises 13 residues. Germline V lookup: CDR1 LNHDA, CDR2 SQIVND (reference sequence). The part of the CDR3 DNA that was read is TGTGCCACCCAGGCAACTGGTGGAAACACC. This sequence encodes CATQATGGNT. The whole CDR3 reads CATQATGGNTIYF.

To note about this clone: The read comes to an end 3 residues before the CDR3 does, leaving the germline J gene to fill in the end. The chain uses TRBV7-3 and TRBJ2-2; 11 positions agree with TRBD2. V dropped 5 bases and J dropped 6; count of bases not matched to a gene: 11. Germline lookup yields CDR1 SGHTA and CDR2 FQGTGA. The length of the CDR3 is 17 residues. The covered CDR3 bases are TGTGCCAGCAGCCTTAGCGGGGGGGCCGAGTGGGCCGGGGAG. Amino acids: CASSLSGGAEWAGE. In full, the CDR3 is CASSLSGGAEWAGELFF.